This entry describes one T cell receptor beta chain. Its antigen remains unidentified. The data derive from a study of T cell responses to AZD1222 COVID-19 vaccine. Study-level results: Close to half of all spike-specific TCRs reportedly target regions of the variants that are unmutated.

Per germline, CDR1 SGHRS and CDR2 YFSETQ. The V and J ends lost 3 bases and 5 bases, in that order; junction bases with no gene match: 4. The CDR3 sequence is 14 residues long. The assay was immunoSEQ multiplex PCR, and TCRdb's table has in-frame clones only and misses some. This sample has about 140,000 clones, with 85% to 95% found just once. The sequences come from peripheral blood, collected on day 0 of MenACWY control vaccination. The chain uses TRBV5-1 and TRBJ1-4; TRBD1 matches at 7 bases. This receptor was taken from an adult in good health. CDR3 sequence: CASSSTGRNEKLFF. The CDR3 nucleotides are TGCGCCAGCAGCTCGACAGGGAGGAATGAAAAACTGTTTTTT.